The clone carrying this TCR beta chain was seen a few times. This record belongs to a study of identical twins. MiXCR, run by TCRdb on the 5' RACE reads, gives a single entry per CDR3 protein. In the table there are about 480,000 distinct CDR3 sequences, 14% of which are singletons. V shed 4 bases and J shed 1 base, with 7 bases lying between them. CDR3 length: 13 residues. Germline values: CDR1 SGHAT, CDR2 FQDESV (reference sequence). The same data also went into a second study, on yellow fever vaccine responses in identical twins.

The source of this sequence is a woman in her late teens or twenties in good health. The sequenced sample consisted of CD4+ T cells sorted from blood. The chain uses TRBV11-1 and TRBJ2-5; D is unresolved. CDR3 nucleotides: TGTGCCAGCAGCTACGGGTTCCAAGAGACCCAGTACTTC. Protein product: CASSYGFQETQYF.